These 27 T cell receptor beta chains share one sample of origin, sequenced in a study of T cell changes during pregnancy in multiple sclerosis. Repertoires were generated with immunoSEQ multiplex PCR, while TCRdb's copy carries only in-frame clones and drops some. In the table there are over 75,000 clones, around 92% of which are singletons. The starting material was peripheral blood, obtained in the first trimester of pregnancy. Receptors were obtained from a female donor with multiple sclerosis, enrolled in a pregnancy study.

This clone came up once. The genes are TRBV5-4 and TRBJ2-1; maybe TRBD2 (5 bases). V gave up 0 bases and J gave up 5 bases, with 9 bases separating them. The CDR3 totals 14 residues. Looked up from germline, CDR1 is SGHNT and CDR2 is YYREEE (reference sequence). The CDR3 region is CASSLDSAHNEQFF. The CDR3 DNA is TGTGCCAGCAGCTTGGATAGCGCACACAATGAGCAGTTCTTC.

The chain links TRBV28 to TRBJ1-2; D uncertain. Trimming left V 4 bases short and J 1 base short, with 10 bases between. The germline CDR1 and CDR2 sequences are MDHEN and SYDVKM. The CDR3 covers 14 residues. The DNA for the CDR3 is TGTGCCAGCAGTTCTCTGTCAGTTAACTATGGCTACACCTTC. This gives the protein CASSSLSVNYGYTF.

V is TRBV4-1 and J is TRBJ2-4; TRBD1 aligns across 7 bases. The CDR3 has 16 residues. Germline loops: CDR1 MGHRA, CDR2 YSYEKL. V lost 0 bases to trimming and J lost 0 bases; unmatched junction nucleotides: 2. In DNA, the CDR3 is TGCGCCAGCAGCCAAGAAGGGGGCTTAGCCAAAAACATTCAGTACTTC. Encoded protein: CASSQEGGLAKNIQYF.

J is TRBJ2-2 and V is TRBV5-4; TRBD2 matches 12 bases. This CDR3 is built from 17 residues. Losses at the gene ends were 0 bases for V and 0 bases for J; bases not matched to a gene: 0. Germline CDR1 is SGHNT and CDR2 is YYREEE (reference sequence). The CDR3: CASSLASGRANTGELFF. CDR3 nucleotide sequence: TGTGCCAGCAGCTTGGCTAGCGGGAGGGCGAACACCGGGGAGCTGTTTTTT. Together with reference TRBV5-4 and TRBJ2-2, the CDR3 gives the full variable domain: ETGVTQSPTHLIKTRGQQVTLRCSSQSGHNTVSWYQQALGQGPQFIFQYYREEENGRGNFPPRFSGLQFPNYSSELNVNALELDDSALYLCASSLASGRANTGELFFGEGSRLTVL.

The genes are TRBV7-9 and TRBJ2-7; D unclear. This CDR3 is built from 14 residues. Deletions cut 7 bases from V and 0 bases from J, with 13 bases between. Germline CDR1 and CDR2: SEHNR and FQNEAQ (reference sequence). This chain's CDR3 is CASTVGLSSYEQYF. The CDR3 nucleotides read TGTGCCAGCACCGTCGGGTTGAGCTCCTACGAGCAGTACTTC.

This sequence joins TRBV7-9 and TRBJ1-1, with a weak D call TRBD1 (6 bases). Trimming stripped 1 base from V and 2 bases from J, with 11 bases between. Per the germline V gene, CDR1 is SEHNR and CDR2 is FQNEAQ (reference sequence). The CDR3 loop spans 15 amino acids. The CDR3 DNA reads as TGTGCCAGCAGCTTAGACAGGGAGGGAAACACTGAAGCTTTCTTT. It yields the protein CASSLDREGNTEAFF.

The rearrangement uses TRBV5-6 and TRBJ1-2, with 11 bases lining up with TRBD1. The CDR3 contains 16 residues. With V trimmed by 4 bases and J by 5 bases, 10 bases remained unmatched. CDR1 is SGHDT, CDR2 YYEEEE, per germline. The CDR3 region has the DNA TGTGCCAGCAGCACTCATGGGACAGGGGGGATGTATGGCTACACCTTC. Its protein product is CASSTHGTGGMYGYTF.

A note on this clone: Germline is not matched at one junction end, which may reflect a read error. The V call is TRBV29-1, the J call TRBJ1-1, with 7 nucleotides matching TRBD1. Per germline, CDR1 SQVTM and CDR2 ANQGSEA. This CDR3 has 12 amino acids. The DNA for the CDR3 is TGCAGCGTTGGTAGGGGGCAAGGTGAAGCTTCCTTT. Residues: CSVGRGQGEASF.

The rearrangement links TRBV15 to TRBJ1-2; no clear D. Germline V gene lookup returns CDR1 LNHNV and CDR2 YYDKDF (reference sequence). This CDR3 has 12 amino acids. Trimming took 5 bases from V and 8 from J, leaving 12 bases between them. As DNA, the CDR3 is TGTGCCACCAGCTCCCGACTTGAGGGCTACACCTTC. It specifies CATSSRLEGYTF.

This sequence joins TRBV21-1 and TRBJ1-2; TRBD1 is taken as the D call from the table, unchecked against the DNA. TRBV21-1 is termed a pseudogene. There are 16 residues in the CDR3. The CDR3 reads CASSKVLDRGLNGYTF. CDR3 DNA sequence: TGTGCCAGCAGCAAAGTCCTCGACAGGGGGCTCAATGGCTACACCTTC.

The chain uses TRBV7-2 and TRBJ2-2; the D is unclear. Trimming cost V 1 base and J 0 bases, with 6 bases left between them. Germline CDR1 and CDR2: SGHTA and FQGNSA. This CDR3 spans 15 amino acids. The chain's CDR3 is CASSLGRANTGELFF. In nucleotides, the CDR3 is TGTGCCAGCAGCTTAGGTCGGGCGAACACCGGGGAGCTGTTTTTT.

The rearrangement joins TRBV28 to TRBJ2-1; D uncertain. The CDR3 has 12 residues. Per germline, CDR1 MDHEN and CDR2 SYDVKM. Trimming took 4 bases from V and 10 from J, leaving 11 bases between them. In nucleotides, the CDR3 is TGTGCCAGCAGTTCCCTCTTGGGCGAGCAGTTCTTC. It specifies CASSSLLGEQFF.

The chain's CDR3 is CASTPWRKNTEAFF. The CDR3 DNA sequence: TGTGCCAGCACCCCTTGGCGGAAGAACACTGAAGCTTTCTTT. The genes are TRBV5-6 and TRBJ1-1; D not resolved. Trimming took off 6 bases at V and 1 base at J, with 13 bases between the two ends. This CDR3 spans 14 amino acids. Germline CDR1 is SGHDT and CDR2 is YYEEEE. The variable domain in full, with the rest retrieved from reference TRBV5-6 and TRBJ1-1, is DAGVTQSPTHLIKTRGQQVTLRCSPKSGHDTVSWYQQALGQGPQFIFQYYEEEERQRGNFPDRFSGHQFPNYSSELNVNALLLGDSALYLCASTPWRKNTEAFFGQGTRLTVV.

The gene calls are TRBV6-5 and TRBJ2-7; 8 positions agree with TRBD2. The CDR3 covers 15 residues. CDR1 and CDR2 (germline): MNHEY, SVGAGI. Unmatched junction bases numbered 14, after V lost 6 bases and J lost 7 bases. The CDR3 here is CASSYTSGNQGEQYF. The CDR3 nucleotides are TGTGCCAGCAGCTATACTAGCGGTAACCAGGGGGAGCAGTACTTC.

The chain employs TRBV29-1 and TRBJ2-3; 9 bases map to TRBD1. Germline lookup yields CDR1 SQVTM and CDR2 ANQGSEA. This CDR3 is built from 15 residues. V dropped 4 bases and J dropped 3; count of bases not matched to a gene: 8. The CDR3 nucleotides read TGCAGCGTTGGGGTGGGACAGGGTAGGACAGATACGCAGTATTTT. Translating it yields CSVGVGQGRTDTQYF.

J is TRBJ1-3 and V is TRBV6-5, with D unresolved. V was cut by 6 bases and J by 3 bases, with 9 bases left in between. Germline V CDR1 and CDR2: MNHEY, SVGAGI. This CDR3 has 13 amino acids. CDR3 region: CASRYTNGNTIYF. In DNA, the CDR3 is TGTGCCAGCAGATATACTAATGGAAACACCATATATTTT.

The J gene is TRBJ2-3, the V gene TRBV29-1; 7 nucleotides align to TRBD2. The V gene end was trimmed by 6 bases and the J gene end by 0 bases; junction bases not matched to a gene: 9. The CDR3 contains 15 residues. The germline V gene encodes CDR1 SQVTM and CDR2 ANQGSEA. Here the CDR3 reads CSVHLAGTSTDTQYF. The CDR3 DNA reads TGCAGCGTCCATTTAGCGGGTACTAGCACAGATACGCAGTATTTT.

V is TRBV7-2 and J is TRBJ2-7; 12 bases line up with TRBD2. The V and J ends lost 3 bases and 0 bases, in that order; junction bases with no gene match: 3. This CDR3 has 16 amino acids. CDR1 is SGHTA and CDR2 is FQGNSA in the germline V gene. The CDR3 DNA is TGTGCCAGCAGCTTCCTGACTAGCGGGGGCTCCTACGAGCAGTACTTC. Translating it yields CASSFLTSGGSYEQYF.

The chain has TRBV4-1 and TRBJ1-2; TRBD1 might be the D (5 bases). Trimming shortened V by 4 bases and J by 3 bases, and 15 bases separated the two germline ends. The CDR3 loop spans 15 amino acids. Per germline, CDR1 MGHRA and CDR2 YSYEKL. The CDR3 sequence is CASSPTGTLDYGYTF. CDR3 DNA sequence: TGCGCCAGCAGCCCGACCGGGACTCTAGACTATGGCTACACCTTC.

This chain joins TRBV5-1 and TRBJ2-3, with 8 bases fitting TRBD2. Germline lookup yields CDR1 SGHRS and CDR2 YFSETQ. J lost 2 bases, V lost 0 bases, and 8 bases had no gene match. This CDR3 is built from 17 residues. Written as DNA, the CDR3 is TGCGCCAGCAGCTTGGCCGTGGCTAGCGGGTTCACAGATACGCAGTATTTT. As protein: CASSLAVASGFTDTQYF.

Comment on this clone: At one end, the junction sequence differs from germline, possibly due to a read error. The J gene is TRBJ2-5, the V gene TRBV7-7, with D possibly TRBD2 on 5 matching bases. Germline V CDR1 and CDR2: SSHAT, FNYEAQ (reference sequence). This CDR3 comprises 14 residues. CDR3 loop: CASSLTGSQETQYF. DNA of the CDR3: TGTGCTAGCAGCTTAACGGGGAGCCAAGAGACCCAGTACTTC.

The chain combines TRBV28 with TRBJ1-1; 8 bases align to TRBD1. Germline CDR1 MDHEN, CDR2 SYDVKM. After removal of 2 bases from V and 1 base from J, the junction contained 6 bases not matched to a gene. This CDR3 is built from 16 residues. CDR3: CASSLDRGGTNTEAFF. The CDR3 coding sequence is TGTGCCAGCAGTTTAGACAGGGGAGGGACGAACACTGAAGCTTTCTTT.

The genes are TRBV5-4 and TRBJ2-7; maybe TRBD2 (5 bases). Per germline, CDR1 SGHNT and CDR2 YYREEE (reference sequence). The CDR3 covers 14 residues. With 3 bases removed from V and 0 bases from J, the gap between germline ends came to 10 bases. DNA for the CDR3: TGTGCCAGCAGCTCGGACGGACTCTCCTACGAGCAGTACTTC. This encodes CASSSDGLSYEQYF.

The V call is TRBV10-3, the J call TRBJ1-2; D gene ambiguous. The CDR3 has 13 residues. Germline CDR1 ENHRY, CDR2 SYGVKD. Trimming shortened V by 3 bases and J by 6 bases, and 11 bases separated the two germline ends. CDR3 DNA: TGTGCCATCAGTGATCTGGCCCTCGATGGCTACACCTTC. This sequence encodes CAISDLALDGYTF.

The chain is built from TRBV28 and TRBJ2-7, with D perhaps matching TRBD1 (6 bases). The CDR3 has 13 amino acids. CDR1 is MDHEN and CDR2 is SYDVKM in the germline V gene. The germline V and J ends were trimmed by 8 bases and 4 bases, with 15 bases remaining between them. The DNA for the CDR3 is TGTGCCAGCGGCCGGGACATCAGATACGAGCAGTACTTC. Residues: CASGRDIRYEQYF.

J is TRBJ2-1 and V is TRBV19; TRBD2 aligns across 9 bases. The CDR3 consists of 16 residues. Trimming cost V 7 bases and J 7 bases; bases outside gene matches: 14. In germline, CDR1 is LNHDA, CDR2 SQIVND (reference sequence). CDR3: CASIGLVAGVRNEQFF. The CDR3 nucleotides are TGTGCCAGTATAGGGCTAGTAGCGGGAGTGAGGAATGAGCAGTTCTTC.

This clone was seen once. The V call is TRBV4-1, the J call TRBJ2-5; D not certain. CDR1 and CDR2 (germline): MGHRA, YSYEKL. The V end lost 3 bases, the J end lost 2 bases, and 10 bases lay between the germline ends. The CDR3 runs 14 residues. DNA for the CDR3: TGCGCCAGCAGCCAGGAGCCTGTACAAGAGACCCAGTACTTC. Its translation is CASSQEPVQETQYF.